The source of this T cell receptor beta chain is a study of identical twins. A remark on this clonotype: Antigen specificity is unknown.

One entry per CDR3 protein results from TCRdb running MiXCR on the 5' RACE reads. The data contain approximately 500,000 distinct CDR3 sequences, roughly 24% of them singletons. Trimming pared 5 bases from V and 5 bases from J, leaving 14 bases between. CDR1 is SGHRS, CDR2 YFSETQ, per germline. The CDR3 contains 13 residues. Study-wide points: Invariant populations such as MAIT and iNKT cells could partly muddle zero-insertion analyses.

This sample also appeared in a second study, on T cells expressing NK-cell markers.

The chain carries TRBV5-1 and TRBJ2-7; D gene uncertain. Sample: CD4+ T cells sorted from blood. The receptor's source is a woman aged 18-29 years in good health. CDR3 loop: CASSTDPFDEQYF. CDR3 DNA: TGCGCCAGCAGTACCGACCCCTTCGACGAGCAGTACTTC.